This T cell receptor beta chain derives from a study of shared clonotypes between healthy human individuals. Study observations and caveats: Sample collection involved blood only; tissue repertoires are likely different.

Concerning this clone: Its matching antigen is unknown.

Libraries were prepared by immunoSEQ multiplex PCR; TCRdb keeps only in-frame clonotypes and omits some of them. The table has about 2.4 million clones, more than 80% seen once. Germline CDR1 is LNHDA and CDR2 is SQIVND (reference sequence). The CDR3 extends over 15 amino acids. Deletions cut 3 bases from V and 2 bases from J, with 10 bases between. The sample comprised naive CD4+ T cells sorted from blood. Subset given: CD45RA+ positively selected. The sequence derives from a man aged 18 to 35 in good health. The V call is TRBV19, the J call TRBJ2-2, with D possibly matching TRBD2 (6 bases). CDR3 in amino acids: CASSMGGINTGELFF. Here the CDR3 DNA reads TGTGCCAGTAGTATGGGCGGGATCAACACCGGGGAGCTGTTTTTT.